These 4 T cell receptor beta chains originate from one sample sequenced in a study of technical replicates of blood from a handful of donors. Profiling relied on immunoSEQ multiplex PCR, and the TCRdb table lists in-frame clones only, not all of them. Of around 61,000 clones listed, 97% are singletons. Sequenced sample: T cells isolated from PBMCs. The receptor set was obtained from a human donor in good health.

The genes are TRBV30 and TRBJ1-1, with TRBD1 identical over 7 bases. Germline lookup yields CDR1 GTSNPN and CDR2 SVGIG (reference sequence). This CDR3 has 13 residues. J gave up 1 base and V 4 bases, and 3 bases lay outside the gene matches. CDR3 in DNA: TGTGCCTGGACCAGGGACAGGAACACTGAAGCTTTCTTT. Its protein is CAWTRDRNTEAFF. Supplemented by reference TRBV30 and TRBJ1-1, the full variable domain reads SQTIHQWPATLVQPVGSPLSLECTVEGTSNPNLYWYRQAAGRGLQLLFYSVGIGQISSEVPQNLSASRPQDRQFILSSKKLLLSDSGFYLCAWTRDRNTEAFFGQGTRLTVV.

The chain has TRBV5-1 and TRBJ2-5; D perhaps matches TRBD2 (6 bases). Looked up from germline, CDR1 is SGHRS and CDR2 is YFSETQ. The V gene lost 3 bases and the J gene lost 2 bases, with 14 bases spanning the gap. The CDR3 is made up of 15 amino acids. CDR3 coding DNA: TGCGCCAGCAGCTCTAAACTAGCTGTTCAAGAGACCCAGTACTTC. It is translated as CASSSKLAVQETQYF.

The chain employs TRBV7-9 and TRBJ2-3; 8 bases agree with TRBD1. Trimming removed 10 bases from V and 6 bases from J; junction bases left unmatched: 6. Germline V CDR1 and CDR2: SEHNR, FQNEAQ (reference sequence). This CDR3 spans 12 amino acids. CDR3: CATRTGTDTQYF. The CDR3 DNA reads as TGTGCCACTAGGACAGGGACCGATACGCAGTATTTT.

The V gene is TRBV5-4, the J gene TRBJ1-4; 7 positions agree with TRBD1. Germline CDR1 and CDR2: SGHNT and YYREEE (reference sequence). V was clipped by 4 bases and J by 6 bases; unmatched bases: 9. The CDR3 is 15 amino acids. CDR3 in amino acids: CASSLKTGVDEKLFF. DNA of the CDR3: TGTGCCAGCAGCCTCAAAACAGGGGTGGATGAAAAACTGTTTTTT.